The rows below give T cell receptor beta chains drawn from one sample of a study of cytomegalovirus exposure and HLA in healthy donors. Only in-frame clones appear in the TCRdb table, and some are missing; sequencing was by immunoSEQ multiplex PCR. Among some 150,000 clones listed, more than 60% were seen once. Sequencing was performed on PBMCs. The receptors shown here come from a female donor in good health and CMV-seronegative. The CDR3 runs from the conserved cysteine through the conserved F or W. D genes are given only for firm matches. The size entry is marked missing in some rows and otherwise reads once, few, many or a size class.

D gene: -; J gene: TRBJ2-7; V gene: TRBV6-5; clone size: few; CDR3 length: 13; CDR3 DNA: TGTGCCAGCAGTTATACCCTAGACTACGAGCAGTACTTC; CDR3 protein: CASSYTLDYEQYF
D gene: -; J gene: TRBJ1-5; V gene: TRBV5-1; clone size: -; CDR3 length: 14; CDR3 DNA: TGCGCCAGCAGCTTGAAAGGGGAGGCACAGCCCCAGCATTTT; CDR3 protein: CASSLKGEAQPQHF
D gene: TRBD1; J gene: TRBJ1-5; V gene: TRBV6-1; clone size: -; CDR3 length: 15; CDR3 DNA: TGTGCCAGCAGTGGGACAGGGGGCAGCAATCAGCCCCAGCATTTT; CDR3 protein: CASSGTGGSNQPQHF
D gene: -; J gene: TRBJ1-2; V gene: TRBV5-6; clone size: few; CDR3 length: 14; CDR3 DNA: TGTGCCAGCAGCGCAGACACAGGGATTGGTGGCTACACCTTC; CDR3 protein: CASSADTGIGGYTF
D gene: -; J gene: TRBJ2-2; V gene: TRBV5-8; clone size: -; CDR3 length: 15; CDR3 DNA: TGTGCCAGCAGCTCAGGCACAACGAACACCGGGGAGCTGTTTTTT; CDR3 protein: CASSSGTTNTGELFF
D gene: TRBD1; J gene: TRBJ2-5; V gene: TRBV9; clone size: -; CDR3 length: 15; CDR3 DNA: TGTGCCAGCAGCGTCGGGACAGGGGCTCAAGAGACCCAGTACTTC; CDR3 protein: CASSVGTGAQETQYF
D gene: -; J gene: TRBJ2-3; V gene: TRBV7-3; clone size: -; CDR3 length: 16; CDR3 DNA: TGTGCCAGCAGCTTTTTCCCGTCAGGGGCCCCAGATACGCAGTATTTT; CDR3 protein: CASSFFPSGAPDTQYF
D gene: TRBD2; J gene: TRBJ2-3; V gene: TRBV27; clone size: -; CDR3 length: 16; CDR3 DNA: TGTGCCAGCAGGGATTCAGCGGGGGTTGGCACAGATACGCAGTATTTT; CDR3 protein: CASRDSAGVGTDTQYF
D gene: TRBD1; J gene: TRBJ1-1; V gene: TRBV6-6; clone size: once; CDR3 length: 15; CDR3 DNA: TGTGCCAGCACCGAAGGACAGGGGAAGGACACTGAAGCTTTCTTT; CDR3 protein: CASTEGQGKDTEAFF
D gene: TRBD2; J gene: TRBJ2-2; V gene: TRBV6-1; clone size: -; CDR3 length: 15; CDR3 DNA: TGTGCCAGCAGCCCCACGGGAGGGAACACCGGGGAGCTGTTTTTT; CDR3 protein: CASSPTGGNTGELFF
D gene: TRBD1; J gene: TRBJ2-2; V gene: TRBV7-6; clone size: -; CDR3 length: 15; CDR3 DNA: TGTGCCAGCCAGCTGGGGACAGGCAACACCGGGGAGCTGTTTTTT; CDR3 protein: CASQLGTGNTGELFF
D gene: -; J gene: TRBJ2-7; V gene: TRBV7-3; clone size: -; CDR3 length: 14; CDR3 DNA: TGTGCCAGCAGCCTGCAGGGGAATGGCTACGAGCAGTACTTC; CDR3 protein: CASSLQGNGYEQYF
D gene: TRBD2; J gene: TRBJ2-3; V gene: TRBV19; clone size: -; CDR3 length: 16; CDR3 DNA: TGTGCCAGTAGTGGACGACTAGCGGCAAGCACAGATACGCAGTATTTT; CDR3 protein: CASSGRLAASTDTQYF
D gene: -; J gene: TRBJ1-4; V gene: TRBV28; clone size: -; CDR3 length: 15; CDR3 DNA: TGTGCCAGCTTAACCGTGGGGGGGGCGAGAGAAAAACTGTTTTTT; CDR3 protein: CASLTVGGAREKLFF
D gene: -; J gene: TRBJ1-2; V gene: TRBV28; clone size: few; CDR3 length: 15; CDR3 DNA: TGTGCCAGCAGTTCTGCCGGGACAACTAACTATGGCTACACCTTC; CDR3 protein: CASSSAGTTNYGYTF
D gene: -; J gene: TRBJ1-2; V gene: TRBV19; clone size: -; CDR3 length: 14; CDR3 DNA: TGTGCCAGTAGTCTAACTACGGTCCTGTATGGCTACACCTTC; CDR3 protein: CASSLTTVLYGYTF
D gene: -; J gene: TRBJ2-5; V gene: TRBV30; clone size: -; CDR3 length: 12; CDR3 DNA: TGTGCCTGGGTCGCGGGGCGAGAGACCCAGTACTTC; CDR3 protein: CAWVAGRETQYF
D gene: -; J gene: TRBJ1-2; V gene: TRBV27; clone size: -; CDR3 length: 15; CDR3 DNA: TGTGCCAGCAGTTTCGGGACAAGCCCCAACTATGGCTACACCTTC; CDR3 protein: CASSFGTSPNYGYTF
D gene: TRBD1; J gene: TRBJ1-2; V gene: TRBV27; clone size: -; CDR3 length: 14; CDR3 DNA: TGTGCCAGCAGTCACCCAGGACAGGGAGGGGGCTACACCTTC; CDR3 protein: CASSHPGQGGGYTF
D gene: -; J gene: TRBJ2-7; V gene: TRBV27; clone size: -; CDR3 length: 14; CDR3 DNA: TGTGCCAGCAGTCTAGCGTCGATGAGAGGTGAGCAGTACTTC; CDR3 protein: CASSLASMRGEQYF
D gene: -; J gene: TRBJ2-3; V gene: TRBV11-1; clone size: -; CDR3 length: 13; CDR3 DNA: TGTGCCAGCAGCCCAGGGATCGAAGATACGCAGTATTTT; CDR3 protein: CASSPGIEDTQYF
D gene: TRBD1; J gene: TRBJ1-1; V gene: TRBV5-1; clone size: few; CDR3 length: 14; CDR3 DNA: TGCGCCAGCAGCCAGGGGGGCATGAACACTGAAGCTTTCTTT; CDR3 protein: CASSQGGMNTEAFF
D gene: -; J gene: TRBJ2-2; V gene: TRBV6-1; clone size: -; CDR3 length: 14; CDR3 DNA: TGTGCCAGCAGTTTGTCCCTCTACACCGGGGAGCTGTTTTTT; CDR3 protein: CASSLSLYTGELFF
D gene: -; J gene: TRBJ2-7; V gene: TRBV7-6; clone size: few; CDR3 length: 14; CDR3 DNA: TGTGCCAGCAGCCCTATTAACGGGGCCTACGAGCAGTACTTC; CDR3 protein: CASSPINGAYEQYF
D gene: -; J gene: TRBJ2-7; V gene: TRBV7-9; clone size: -; CDR3 length: 15; CDR3 DNA: TGTGCCAGCAGCGTAGATGGACTGCCCTACGTCGAGCAGTACTTC; CDR3 protein: CASSVDGLPYVEQYF
D gene: TRBD1; J gene: TRBJ2-5; V gene: TRBV11-2; clone size: -; CDR3 length: 16; CDR3 DNA: TGTGCCAGCAGCATAACCCCCGCCGACAGGGCCGAGACCCAGTACTTC; CDR3 protein: CASSITPADRAETQYF
D gene: -; J gene: TRBJ1-2; V gene: TRBV6-5; clone size: -; CDR3 length: 14; CDR3 DNA: TGTGCCAGCAGTTCCTCGCAGGCGCCAAGAATCTACACCTTC; CDR3 protein: CASSSSQAPRIYTF
D gene: TRBD1; J gene: TRBJ2-7; V gene: TRBV10-2; clone size: once; CDR3 length: 14; CDR3 DNA: TGCGCCAGCAGTGTTCTGGGACAGGGCTACGAGCAGTACTTC; CDR3 protein: CASSVLGQGYEQYF
D gene: TRBD1; J gene: TRBJ1-1; V gene: TRBV5-1; clone size: few; CDR3 length: 13; CDR3 DNA: TGCGCCAGCAGCGGGGGACAGGGCACTGAAGCTTTCTTT; CDR3 protein: CASSGGQGTEAFF
D gene: -; J gene: TRBJ2-3; V gene: TRBV6-6; clone size: -; CDR3 length: 15; CDR3 DNA: TGTGCCAGCAGTCGAACGGGGGAAAGCACAGATACGCAGTATTTT; CDR3 protein: CASSRTGESTDTQYF
D gene: -; J gene: TRBJ2-2; V gene: TRBV29-1; clone size: -; CDR3 length: 13; CDR3 DNA: TGCAGCCTATCACAGGGGAACACCGGGGAGCTGTTTTTT; CDR3 protein: CSLSQGNTGELFF
D gene: -; J gene: TRBJ2-2; V gene: TRBV13; clone size: -; CDR3 length: 16; CDR3 DNA: TGTGCCAGCAGCGCTTTCGCAGGGTCGAACACCGGGGAGCTGTTTTTT; CDR3 protein: CASSAFAGSNTGELFF
D gene: -; J gene: TRBJ1-3; V gene: TRBV5-1; clone size: -; CDR3 length: 16; CDR3 DNA: TGCGCCAGCAGCTTGGAGAGGGTAACGGGCGGAAACACCATATATTTT; CDR3 protein: CASSLERVTGGNTIYF
D gene: -; J gene: TRBJ1-2; V gene: TRBV30; clone size: -; CDR3 length: 10; CDR3 DNA: TGTGCCTGGAGTACGGTGGGCTACACCTTC; CDR3 protein: CAWSTVGYTF
D gene: TRBD2; J gene: TRBJ2-1; V gene: TRBV4-2; clone size: -; CDR3 length: 15; CDR3 DNA: TGTGCCAGCAACCAAGAACTAGCGGCCTACAATGAGCAGTTCTTC; CDR3 protein: CASNQELAAYNEQFF
D gene: TRBD2; J gene: TRBJ2-1; V gene: TRBV6-1; clone size: once; CDR3 length: 14; CDR3 DNA: TGTGCCAGCAGTGAAGCGGGACTACAGTTGGAGCAGTTCTTC; CDR3 protein: CASSEAGLQLEQFF
D gene: TRBD2; J gene: TRBJ2-1; V gene: TRBV7-2; clone size: -; CDR3 length: 17; CDR3 DNA: TGTGCCAGCAGCTTAGCGGGGACTAGCGGGGGCCCAAATGAGCAGTTCTTC; CDR3 protein: CASSLAGTSGGPNEQFF
D gene: TRBD2; J gene: TRBJ2-1; V gene: TRBV5-6; clone size: -; CDR3 length: 17; CDR3 DNA: TGTGCCAGCAGCTCCCCCGGGACTAGCGGGGCCTACAATGAGCAGTTCTTC; CDR3 protein: CASSSPGTSGAYNEQFF
D gene: TRBD1; J gene: TRBJ2-6; V gene: TRBV7-6; clone size: -; CDR3 length: 15; CDR3 DNA: TGTGCCAGCAGCCGGGACAGGGCTGGGGCCAACGTCCTGACTTTC; CDR3 protein: CASSRDRAGANVLTF
D gene: -; J gene: TRBJ1-5; V gene: TRBV6-6; clone size: -; CDR3 length: 13; CDR3 DNA: TGTGCCAGCAGTTACCCTTCGGGTCAGCCCCAGCATTTT; CDR3 protein: CASSYPSGQPQHF
D gene: TRBD1; J gene: TRBJ2-1; V gene: TRBV30; clone size: -; CDR3 length: 14; CDR3 DNA: TGTGCCTGCACCGGACAGGGCTCCTACAATGAGCAGTTCTTC; CDR3 protein: CACTGQGSYNEQFF
D gene: TRBD1; J gene: TRBJ2-3; V gene: TRBV5-1; clone size: -; CDR3 length: 15; CDR3 DNA: TGCGCCAGCAGCCTGCAACAGGGGAACACAGATACGCAGTATTTT; CDR3 protein: CASSLQQGNTDTQYF
D gene: -; J gene: TRBJ1-2; V gene: TRBV9; clone size: -; CDR3 length: 15; CDR3 DNA: TGTGCCAGCAGCCAGGACAGCATCCTTAACTATGGCTACACCTTC; CDR3 protein: CASSQDSILNYGYTF
D gene: -; J gene: TRBJ1-3; V gene: TRBV7-8; clone size: once; CDR3 length: 14; CDR3 DNA: TGTGCCAGCAGCTTAGTACGGTCTGGAAACACCATATATTTT; CDR3 protein: CASSLVRSGNTIYF
D gene: TRBD1; J gene: TRBJ2-1; V gene: TRBV6-1; clone size: -; CDR3 length: 14; CDR3 DNA: TGTGCCACCCTCGACGGGACAGGTTTCAATGAGCAGTTCTTC; CDR3 protein: CATLDGTGFNEQFF
D gene: -; J gene: TRBJ2-5; V gene: TRBV5-8; clone size: -; CDR3 length: 14; CDR3 DNA: TGTGCCAGCAGCTTTGGTGGGAGCGAAGAGACCCAGTACTTC; CDR3 protein: CASSFGGSEETQYF
D gene: TRBD1; J gene: TRBJ1-1; V gene: TRBV2; clone size: -; CDR3 length: 14; CDR3 DNA: TGTGCCAGCAGTGAAAAACAGGGGCCCACTGAAGCTTTCTTT; CDR3 protein: CASSEKQGPTEAFF